This T cell receptor beta chain is drawn from a study of liver allograft versus peripheral blood T cells. Study background: Transplanted livers and recipients' peripheral blood had their T cell receptor repertoires compared.

TCRdb redid the calling of the reads with MiXCR, one entry per CDR3 protein. The sample shows 6,000 to 8,000 distinct CDR3 sequences, approximately 15% of them seen only once. Many counts were recorded for this clonotype. This receptor was taken from a human patient who had a liver transplant. The graft donor may have given rise to some T cells.

The CDR3 loop is CASSARNQPQHF. CDR3 DNA sequence: TGTGCCAGCAGTGCCAGAAATCAGCCCCAGCATTTT. This rearrangement joins TRBV12-3 or TRBV12-4 to TRBJ1-5; no definite D call. The CDR3 consists of 12 residues. Deletions cut 5 bases from V and 4 bases from J, with 6 bases between.